The count of the clone carrying this TCR beta chain is one. The antigen is undetermined. The sample comes from a study of T cell repertoires in cytomegalovirus infection. About the research overall: Carrying CMV and the relevant HLA type showed in public TCR beta signatures.

Study-level results: Cumulated frequencies of public TCR beta families served to identify carriers of CMV plus the relevant HLA. HLA-C-restricted CMV-specific TCR beta clonotypes were dominant in the ex vivo response.

TCRdb re-analysed the reads in MiXCR, keeping a single row per CDR3 protein. Among 200,000 to 250,000 distinct CDR3 sequences listed, approximately 22% were seen once. The CDR3 is 15 amino acids. Germline CDR1 and CDR2: SEHNR and FQNEAQ (reference sequence). The ends lost 3 bases at V and 8 bases at J; junction bases unmatched: 6. The TCR comes from a human donor in good health (CMV status not recorded). Some clones in this sample may be carry-over from other donors' samples. The V call is TRBV7-9, the J call TRBJ1-5, with TRBD1 matching 11 bases. The sequencing sample was made of CD8+ T cells from PBMCs. The CDR3 region has the DNA TGTGCCAGCAGCTTGAGGACAGGGGGCTTGGAGCCCCAGCATTTT. Translated, it gives CASSLRTGGLEPQHF.